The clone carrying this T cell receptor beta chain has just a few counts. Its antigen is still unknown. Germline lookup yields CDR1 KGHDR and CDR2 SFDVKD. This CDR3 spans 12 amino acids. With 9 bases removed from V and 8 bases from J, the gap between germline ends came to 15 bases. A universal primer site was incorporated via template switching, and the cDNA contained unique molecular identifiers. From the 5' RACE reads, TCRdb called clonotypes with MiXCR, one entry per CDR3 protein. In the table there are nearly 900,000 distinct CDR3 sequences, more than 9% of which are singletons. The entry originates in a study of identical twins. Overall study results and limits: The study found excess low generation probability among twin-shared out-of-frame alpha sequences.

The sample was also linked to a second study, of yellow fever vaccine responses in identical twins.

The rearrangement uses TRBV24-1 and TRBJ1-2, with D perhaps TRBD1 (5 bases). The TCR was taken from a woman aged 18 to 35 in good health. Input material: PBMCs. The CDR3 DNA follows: TGTGCCACCCGTGGGGCAATTGGCGGCTACACCTTC. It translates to CATRGAIGGYTF.